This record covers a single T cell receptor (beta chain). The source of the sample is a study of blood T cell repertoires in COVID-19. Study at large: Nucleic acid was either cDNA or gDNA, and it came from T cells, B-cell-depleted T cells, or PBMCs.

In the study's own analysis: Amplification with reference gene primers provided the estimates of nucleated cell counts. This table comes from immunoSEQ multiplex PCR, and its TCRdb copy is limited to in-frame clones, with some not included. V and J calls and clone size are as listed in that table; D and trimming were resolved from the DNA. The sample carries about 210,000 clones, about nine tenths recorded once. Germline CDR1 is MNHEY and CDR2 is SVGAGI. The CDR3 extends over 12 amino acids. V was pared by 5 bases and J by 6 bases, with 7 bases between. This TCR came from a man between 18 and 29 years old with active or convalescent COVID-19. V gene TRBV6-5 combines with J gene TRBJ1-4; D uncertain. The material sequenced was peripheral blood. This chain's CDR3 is CASSLRDEKLFF. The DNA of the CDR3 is TGTGCCAGCAGTCTGAGGGATGAAAAACTGTTTTTT.